A selection of T cell receptor beta chains follows, all from one sample in a study of blood T cell repertoires in COVID-19. TCRdb's copy holds only in-frame clones and misses some; the assay was immunoSEQ multiplex PCR. The table lists fewer than 350,000 clones, approximately 86% of them singletons. Material for sequencing was peripheral blood. These receptor sequences come from a woman aged 25 to 39 who had recovered from COVID-19. The CDR3 runs from the conserved cysteine through the conserved F or W. The D gene is left open where the match is weak. Expanded clones get a size class; other rows say once, few or many, or leave the size out.

j_gene: TRBJ1-2
abundance: NA
v_gene: TRBV11-2
d_gene: NA
CDR3aa: CASSAGVVYGYTF
CDR3nt: TGTGCCAGCAGCGCAGGGGTTGTCTATGGCTACACCTTC

j_gene: TRBJ2-1
abundance: NA
v_gene: TRBV19
d_gene: TRBD1
CDR3aa: CASSIQARGHEQFF
CDR3nt: TGTGCCAGTAGTATCCAGGCCAGGGGGCATGAGCAGTTCTTC

j_gene: TRBJ1-5
abundance: NA
v_gene: TRBV30
d_gene: NA
CDR3aa: CAWRTANQPQHF
CDR3nt: TGTGCCTGGCGGACAGCGAATCAGCCCCAGCATTTT

j_gene: TRBJ1-2
abundance: NA
v_gene: TRBV5-1
d_gene: TRBD1
CDR3aa: CASSLEDRAGYGYTF
CDR3nt: TGCGCCAGCAGCTTGGAGGACAGGGCTGGCTATGGCTACACCTTC

j_gene: TRBJ1-1
abundance: NA
v_gene: TRBV7-9
d_gene: NA
CDR3aa: CASSLTGGPNTEAFF
CDR3nt: TGTGCCAGCAGCTTAACGGGGGGCCCGAACACTGAAGCTTTCTTT

j_gene: TRBJ1-3
abundance: NA
v_gene: TRBV11-2
d_gene: TRBD1
CDR3aa: CASSLDPFGTGGEGNTIYF
CDR3nt: TGTGCCAGCAGCTTAGACCCGTTCGGGACAGGGGGAGAAGGAAACACCATATATTTT

j_gene: TRBJ2-7
abundance: NA
v_gene: TRBV25-1
d_gene: TRBD1
CDR3aa: CASSEGQGVAYEQYF
CDR3nt: TGTGCCAGCAGTGAGGGACAGGGGGTTGCCTACGAGCAGTACTTC

j_gene: TRBJ2-5
abundance: NA
v_gene: TRBV6-6
d_gene: TRBD2
CDR3aa: CASSYSSGRGETQYF
CDR3nt: TGTGCCAGCAGTTACTCTAGCGGGAGGGGAGAGACCCAGTACTTC

j_gene: TRBJ2-1
abundance: once
v_gene: TRBV20-1
d_gene: TRBD2
CDR3aa: CSASWVAGWAREQFF
CDR3nt: TGCAGTGCTAGTTGGGTAGCGGGATGGGCCAGGGAGCAGTTCTTC

j_gene: TRBJ1-2
abundance: NA
v_gene: TRBV5-1
d_gene: NA
CDR3aa: CASSPTNYGYTF
CDR3nt: TGCGCCAGCAGCCCCACTAACTATGGCTACACCTTC

j_gene: TRBJ2-2
abundance: NA
v_gene: TRBV9
d_gene: TRBD2
CDR3aa: CASTLAENTGELFF
CDR3nt: TGTGCCAGCACACTAGCGGAGAACACCGGGGAGCTGTTTTTT

j_gene: TRBJ1-1
abundance: NA
v_gene: TRBV2
d_gene: NA
CDR3aa: CASTSGGITEAFF
CDR3nt: TGTGCCAGCACGTCGGGGGGGATCACTGAAGCTTTCTTT

j_gene: TRBJ2-5
abundance: NA
v_gene: TRBV7-2
d_gene: TRBD2
CDR3aa: CASSLAVLGTSGQETQYF
CDR3nt: TGTGCCAGCAGCTTAGCGGTGCTTGGGACTAGCGGACAAGAGACCCAGTACTTC

j_gene: TRBJ1-1
abundance: few
v_gene: TRBV6-1
d_gene: NA
CDR3aa: CASSDWQNTEAFF
CDR3nt: TGTGCCAGCAGTGATTGGCAGAACACTGAAGCTTTCTTT

j_gene: TRBJ1-4
abundance: NA
v_gene: TRBV5-1
d_gene: TRBD1
CDR3aa: CASSPGTAYNEKLFF
CDR3nt: TGCGCCAGCAGCCCTGGGACAGCCTACAATGAAAAACTGTTTTTT

j_gene: TRBJ2-4
abundance: once
v_gene: TRBV28
d_gene: TRBD1
CDR3aa: CASSLTGGRNIQYF
CDR3nt: TGTGCCAGCAGTCTAACAGGGGGAAGAAACATTCAGTACTTC

j_gene: TRBJ1-1
abundance: NA
v_gene: TRBV19
d_gene: NA
CDR3aa: CASNIGGVSTEAFF
CDR3nt: TGTGCCAGTAACATTGGCGGGGTTAGCACTGAAGCTTTCTTT

j_gene: TRBJ1-5
abundance: once
v_gene: TRBV19
d_gene: TRBD1
CDR3aa: CASSEGQGPNQPQHF
CDR3nt: TGTGCCAGTAGTGAGGGACAGGGACCCAATCAGCCCCAGCATTTT

j_gene: TRBJ1-1
abundance: NA
v_gene: TRBV13
d_gene: NA
CDR3aa: CASSLGRDMNTEAFF
CDR3nt: TGTGCCAGCAGCTTAGGCAGGGACATGAACACTGAAGCTTTCTTT

j_gene: TRBJ2-3
abundance: NA
v_gene: TRBV9
d_gene: TRBD2
CDR3aa: CASSVGSGRGDTDTQYF
CDR3nt: TGTGCCAGCAGCGTAGGCAGCGGGAGGGGAGACACAGATACGCAGTATTTT

j_gene: TRBJ1-6
abundance: NA
v_gene: TRBV12-3/TRBV12-4
d_gene: NA
CDR3aa: CASSLGGNSPLHF
CDR3nt: TGTGCCAGCAGTTTAGGAGGGAATTCACCCCTCCACTTT

j_gene: TRBJ1-1
abundance: NA
v_gene: TRBV19
d_gene: NA
CDR3aa: CASSIAGQLNTEAFF
CDR3nt: TGTGCCAGTAGTATAGCTGGACAGCTGAACACTGAAGCTTTCTTT

j_gene: TRBJ2-3
abundance: NA
v_gene: TRBV19
d_gene: NA
CDR3aa: CASSIEGTGSPDTQYF
CDR3nt: TGTGCCAGTAGTATAGAAGGGACCGGGAGCCCAGATACGCAGTATTTT

j_gene: TRBJ2-3
abundance: NA
v_gene: TRBV3-1/TRBV3-2
d_gene: TRBD2
CDR3aa: CASSQGLPGGIDTQYF
CDR3nt: TGTGCCAGCAGCCAAGGTTTACCGGGGGGAATAGATACGCAGTATTTT

j_gene: TRBJ1-1
abundance: NA
v_gene: TRBV10-1
d_gene: TRBD1
CDR3aa: CASSESRTGVTEAFF
CDR3nt: TGCGCCAGCAGTGAGTCTCGGACAGGGGTGACTGAAGCTTTCTTT

j_gene: TRBJ1-2
abundance: NA
v_gene: TRBV3-1/TRBV3-2
d_gene: TRBD1
CDR3aa: CASSQSRTGGDYGYTF
CDR3nt: TGTGCCAGCAGCCAATCCCGCACAGGGGGGGACTATGGCTACACCTTC

j_gene: TRBJ2-1
abundance: NA
v_gene: TRBV4-1
d_gene: NA
CDR3aa: CASSQDGASYNEQFF
CDR3nt: TGCGCCAGCAGCCAAGATGGGGCCAGTTACAATGAGCAGTTCTTC

j_gene: TRBJ2-1
abundance: NA
v_gene: TRBV27
d_gene: NA
CDR3aa: CASSLRGPGGQFF
CDR3nt: TGTGCCAGCAGTTTAAGAGGGCCCGGAGGGCAGTTCTTC

j_gene: TRBJ2-1
abundance: NA
v_gene: TRBV6-1
d_gene: NA
CDR3aa: CASSEIGDEQFF
CDR3nt: TGTGCCAGCAGTGAAATAGGGGATGAGCAGTTCTTC

j_gene: TRBJ2-7
abundance: NA
v_gene: TRBV2
d_gene: NA
CDR3aa: CASSVWQVGSYEQYF
CDR3nt: TGTGCCAGCAGTGTATGGCAGGTTGGGTCCTACGAGCAGTACTTC

j_gene: TRBJ2-5
abundance: NA
v_gene: TRBV10-3
d_gene: TRBD2
CDR3aa: CAISASTSGGKETQYF
CDR3nt: TGTGCCATCAGTGCATCGACTAGCGGGGGTAAAGAGACCCAGTACTTC

j_gene: TRBJ2-5
abundance: NA
v_gene: TRBV29-1
d_gene: NA
CDR3aa: CSVEKAGWETQYF
CDR3nt: TGCAGCGTTGAAAAGGCCGGGTGGGAGACCCAGTACTTC

j_gene: TRBJ1-1
abundance: few
v_gene: TRBV11-3
d_gene: NA
CDR3aa: CASSSQNTEAFF
CDR3nt: TGTGCCAGCAGCTCCCAAAACACTGAAGCTTTCTTT

j_gene: TRBJ2-5
abundance: NA
v_gene: TRBV5-1
d_gene: NA
CDR3aa: CASSLVKETQYF
CDR3nt: TGCGCCAGCAGCTTGGTTAAAGAGACCCAGTACTTC

j_gene: TRBJ1-2
abundance: NA
v_gene: TRBV12-3/TRBV12-4
d_gene: NA
CDR3aa: CASSFRGFTGYTF
CDR3nt: TGTGCCAGCAGTTTTCGGGGTTTTACGGGCTACACCTTC

j_gene: TRBJ2-5
abundance: NA
v_gene: TRBV5-3
d_gene: NA
CDR3aa: CARSGPMSAVEETQYF
CDR3nt: TGTGCCAGAAGCGGGCCAATGTCGGCCGTTGAGGAGACCCAGTACTTC

j_gene: TRBJ2-1
abundance: NA
v_gene: TRBV18
d_gene: TRBD2
CDR3aa: CASSPSSGGGLGEQFF
CDR3nt: TGTGCCAGCTCCCCCTCTAGCGGGGGGGGCCTAGGGGAGCAGTTCTTC

j_gene: TRBJ2-1
abundance: few
v_gene: TRBV27
d_gene: NA
CDR3aa: CASSLRQPYNEQFF
CDR3nt: TGTGCCAGCAGTTTGAGGCAGCCCTACAATGAGCAGTTCTTC

j_gene: TRBJ2-7
abundance: NA
v_gene: TRBV21-1
d_gene: NA
CDR3aa: CASSKDGPYEQYF
CDR3nt: TGTGCCAGCAGCAAAGATGGCCCCTACGAGCAGTACTTC

j_gene: TRBJ2-3
abundance: NA
v_gene: TRBV6-2/TRBV6-3
d_gene: NA
CDR3aa: CASSYAGTSTDTQYF
CDR3nt: TGTGCCAGCAGTTACGCAGGCACTTCCACAGATACGCAGTATTTT

j_gene: TRBJ1-3
abundance: NA
v_gene: TRBV13
d_gene: NA
CDR3aa: CASSLRVGQSSGNTIYF
CDR3nt: TGTGCCAGCAGCCTAAGAGTCGGACAGTCCTCTGGAAACACCATATATTTT

j_gene: TRBJ2-7
abundance: NA
v_gene: TRBV2
d_gene: TRBD1
CDR3aa: CASKGAASFAYEQYF
CDR3nt: TGTGCCAGCAAGGGGGCGGCGTCGTTTGCCTACGAGCAGTACTTC

j_gene: TRBJ2-1
abundance: NA
v_gene: TRBV2
d_gene: TRBD2
CDR3aa: CASSEPGLAEYNEQFF
CDR3nt: TGTGCCAGCAGTGAACCGGGACTAGCGGAATACAATGAGCAGTTCTTC

j_gene: TRBJ2-3
abundance: NA
v_gene: TRBV6-4
d_gene: NA
CDR3aa: CASSDRGLPDTQYF
CDR3nt: TGTGCCAGCAGTGACAGGGGCCTTCCCGATACGCAGTATTTT

j_gene: TRBJ1-5
abundance: NA
v_gene: TRBV28
d_gene: TRBD1
CDR3aa: CASSLAYYPGQGVGNQPQHF
CDR3nt: TGTGCCAGCAGTTTAGCCTATTATCCGGGACAGGGCGTAGGCAATCAGCCCCAGCATTTT

j_gene: TRBJ2-1
abundance: NA
v_gene: TRBV7-6
d_gene: NA
CDR3aa: CASSLAPLGGGLQDEQFF
CDR3nt: TGTGCCAGCAGCTTAGCCCCCCTGGGCGGGGGCCTTCAGGATGAGCAGTTCTTC

j_gene: TRBJ2-2
abundance: NA
v_gene: TRBV19
d_gene: TRBD2
CDR3aa: CASSIDSWSSSGRLGGELFF
CDR3nt: TGTGCCAGTAGTATAGACTCTTGGAGTTCTAGCGGGAGATTGGGCGGGGAGCTGTTTTTT

j_gene: TRBJ1-2
abundance: NA
v_gene: TRBV6-6
d_gene: NA
CDR3aa: CASSLEPNYGYTF
CDR3nt: TGTGCCAGCAGTTTAGAGCCTAACTATGGCTACACCTTC

j_gene: TRBJ2-3
abundance: NA
v_gene: TRBV6-5
d_gene: TRBD2
CDR3aa: CASGVETSGTDTQYF
CDR3nt: TGTGCCAGCGGGGTCGAGACTAGCGGGACAGATACGCAGTATTTT

j_gene: TRBJ2-7
abundance: NA
v_gene: TRBV24-1
d_gene: NA
CDR3aa: CATSDPLSGTYEQYF
CDR3nt: TGTGCCACCAGTGATCCGCTCTCAGGGACCTACGAGCAGTACTTC

j_gene: TRBJ2-2
abundance: NA
v_gene: TRBV7-9
d_gene: NA
CDR3aa: CASSFPPGLSNTGELFF
CDR3nt: TGTGCCAGCAGCTTCCCTCCGGGACTCTCGAACACCGGGGAGCTGTTTTTT

j_gene: TRBJ1-4
abundance: NA
v_gene: TRBV30
d_gene: TRBD1
CDR3aa: CAWGQGSVTNEKLFF
CDR3nt: TGTGCCTGGGGACAGGGTTCGGTAACTAATGAAAAACTGTTTTTT